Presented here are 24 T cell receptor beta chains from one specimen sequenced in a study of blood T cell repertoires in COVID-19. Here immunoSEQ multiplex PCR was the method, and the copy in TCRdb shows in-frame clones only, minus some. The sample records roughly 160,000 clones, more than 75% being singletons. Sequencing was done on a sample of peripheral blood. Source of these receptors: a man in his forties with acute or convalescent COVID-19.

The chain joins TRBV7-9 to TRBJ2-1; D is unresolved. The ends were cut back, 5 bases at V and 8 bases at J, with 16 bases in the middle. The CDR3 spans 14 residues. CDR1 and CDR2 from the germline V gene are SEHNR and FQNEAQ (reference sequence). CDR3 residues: CASSQESRPDEQFF. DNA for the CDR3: TGTGCCAGCAGCCAGGAATCCCGTCCCGATGAGCAGTTCTTC.

The CDR3 loop reads CASTRYRGGVPETQYF. CDR3 in DNA: TGTGCCAGCACCCGCTATCGCGGGGGTGTTCCAGAGACCCAGTACTTC. This chain links TRBV3-1 (or the pseudogene TRBV3-2) with TRBJ2-5, with 7 bases lining up with TRBD2. CDR1 is LGHDT and CDR2 is YNNKEL in the germline V gene (reference sequence). V shed 7 bases, J shed 4 bases, and the junction held 15 bases outside the gene matches. The CDR3 is 16 amino acids.

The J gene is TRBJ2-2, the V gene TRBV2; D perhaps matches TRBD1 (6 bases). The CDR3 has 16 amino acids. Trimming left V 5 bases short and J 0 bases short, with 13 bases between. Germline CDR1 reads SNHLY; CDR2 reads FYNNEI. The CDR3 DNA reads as TGTGCCAGCAGTTATTCCGGGACACCGAACACCGGGGAGCTGTTTTTT. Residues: CASSYSGTPNTGELFF.

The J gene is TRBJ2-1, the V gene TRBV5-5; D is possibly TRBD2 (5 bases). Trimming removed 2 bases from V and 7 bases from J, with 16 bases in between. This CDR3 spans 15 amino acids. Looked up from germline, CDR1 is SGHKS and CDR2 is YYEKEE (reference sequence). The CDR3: CASSLGSGSRNEQFF. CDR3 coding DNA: TGTGCCAGCAGCTTAGGGTCGGGGTCGCGAAATGAGCAGTTCTTC.

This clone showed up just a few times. The DNA for the CDR3 is TGTGCCAGCGGCCCGACAGGGATTAATTCACCCCTCCACTTT. This codes for CASGPTGINSPLHF. V usage is TRBV18 and J usage is TRBJ1-6; 7 nucleotides match TRBD1. Per germline, CDR1 KGHSH and CDR2 LQKENI. The CDR3 extends over 14 amino acids. Trimming at V came to 8 bases and at J to 6 bases, leaving 7 bases not matched to a gene.

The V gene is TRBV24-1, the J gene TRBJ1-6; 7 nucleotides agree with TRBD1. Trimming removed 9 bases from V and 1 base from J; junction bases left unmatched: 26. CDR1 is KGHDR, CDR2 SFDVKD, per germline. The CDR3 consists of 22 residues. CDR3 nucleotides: TGTGCCACCTCCACACGCCCCCCTACGACCAGGGGGAAGAAATCCTATAATTCACCCCTCCACTTT. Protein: CATSTRPPTTRGKKSYNSPLHF.

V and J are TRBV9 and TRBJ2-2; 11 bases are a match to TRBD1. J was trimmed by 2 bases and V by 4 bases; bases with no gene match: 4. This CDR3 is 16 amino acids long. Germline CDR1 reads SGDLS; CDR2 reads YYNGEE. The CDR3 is CASSWTGGVNTGELFF. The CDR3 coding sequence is TGTGCCAGCAGCTGGACAGGGGGCGTAAACACCGGGGAGCTGTTTTTT.

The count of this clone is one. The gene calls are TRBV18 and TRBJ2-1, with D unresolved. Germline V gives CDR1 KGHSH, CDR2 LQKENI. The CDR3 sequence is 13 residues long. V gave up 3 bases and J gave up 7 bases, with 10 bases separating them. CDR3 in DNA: TGTGCCAGCTCACCCGTACTCCTGAATGAGCAGTTCTTC. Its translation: CASSPVLLNEQFF.

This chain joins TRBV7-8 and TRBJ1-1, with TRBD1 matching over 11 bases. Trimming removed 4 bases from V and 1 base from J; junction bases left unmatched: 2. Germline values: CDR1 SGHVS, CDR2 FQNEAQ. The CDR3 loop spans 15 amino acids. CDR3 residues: CASSSGTGGNTEAFF. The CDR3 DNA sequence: TGTGCCAGCAGCTCCGGGACAGGGGGGAACACTGAAGCTTTCTTT.

The chain's CDR3 is CASSETLTANYGYTF. The CDR3 DNA follows: TGTGCCAGCAGTGAAACCCTGACAGCTAACTATGGCTACACCTTC. The chain employs TRBV6-1 and TRBJ1-2; D is possibly TRBD1 (5 bases). Trimming pared 2 bases from V and 0 bases from J, leaving 10 bases between. Looked up from germline, CDR1 is MNHNS and CDR2 is SASEGT. The CDR3 runs 15 residues.

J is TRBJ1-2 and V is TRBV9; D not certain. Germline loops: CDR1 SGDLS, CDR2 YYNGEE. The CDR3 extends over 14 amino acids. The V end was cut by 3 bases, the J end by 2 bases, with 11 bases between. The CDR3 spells CASSAGWENYGYTF. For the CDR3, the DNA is TGTGCCAGCAGCGCGGGGTGGGAAAACTATGGCTACACCTTC.

The CDR3 DNA is TGTGCCACCCAACTCCCACGGGACAGTACCTACGAGCAGTACTTC. Translated, it gives CATQLPRDSTYEQYF. The rearrangement uses TRBV24-1 and TRBJ2-7, with 7 bases matching TRBD1. V was pared by 9 bases and J by 2 bases, with 12 bases of the junction left unmatched. Germline lookup yields CDR1 KGHDR and CDR2 SFDVKD. This CDR3 spans 15 amino acids.

The CDR3 DNA follows: TGTGCCTGGAGCCTATCAGGGGGCAATGAGCAGTTCTTC. Its translation is CAWSLSGGNEQFF. The chain joins TRBV30 to TRBJ2-1; 7 bases match TRBD1. The CDR3 contains 13 residues. From germline, CDR1 is GTSNPN and CDR2 SVGIG (reference sequence). J lost 6 bases, V lost 3 bases, and 5 bases had no gene match.

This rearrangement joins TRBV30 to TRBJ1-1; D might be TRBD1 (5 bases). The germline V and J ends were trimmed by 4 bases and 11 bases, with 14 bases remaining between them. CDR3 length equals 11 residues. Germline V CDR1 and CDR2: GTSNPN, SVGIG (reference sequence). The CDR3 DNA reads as TGTGCCTGGATTCATAAGGGGCCGGCTTTCTTT. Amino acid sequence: CAWIHKGPAFF. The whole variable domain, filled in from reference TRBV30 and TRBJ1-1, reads SQTIHQWPATLVQPVGSPLSLECTVEGTSNPNLYWYRQAAGRGLQLLFYSVGIGQISSEVPQNLSASRPQDRQFILSSKKLLLSDSGFYLCAWIHKGPAFFGQGTRLTVV.

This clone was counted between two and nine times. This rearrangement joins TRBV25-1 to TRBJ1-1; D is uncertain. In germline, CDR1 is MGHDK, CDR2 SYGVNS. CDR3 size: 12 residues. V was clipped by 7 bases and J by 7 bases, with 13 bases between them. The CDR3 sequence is CASIPGSHEAFF. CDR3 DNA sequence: TGTGCCAGCATACCAGGATCTCATGAAGCTTTCTTT.

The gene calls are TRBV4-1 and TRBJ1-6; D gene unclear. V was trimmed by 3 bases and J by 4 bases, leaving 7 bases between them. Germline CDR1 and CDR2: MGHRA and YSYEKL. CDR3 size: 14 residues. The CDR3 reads CASSQQQYNSPLHF. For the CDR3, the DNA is TGCGCCAGCAGCCAGCAACAGTATAATTCACCCCTCCACTTT.

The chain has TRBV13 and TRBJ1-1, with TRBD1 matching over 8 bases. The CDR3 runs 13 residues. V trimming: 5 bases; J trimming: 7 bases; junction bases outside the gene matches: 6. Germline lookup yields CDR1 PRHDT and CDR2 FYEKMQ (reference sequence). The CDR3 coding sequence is TGTGCCAGCAGCCCCGGACAGGGCTTTGAAGCTTTCTTT. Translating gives CASSPGQGFEAFF.

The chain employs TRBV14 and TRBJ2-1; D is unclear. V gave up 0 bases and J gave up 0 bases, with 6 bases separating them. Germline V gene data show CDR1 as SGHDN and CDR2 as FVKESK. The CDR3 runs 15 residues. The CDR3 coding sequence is TGTGCCAGCAGCCAAGACATTAGCTCCTACAATGAGCAGTTCTTC. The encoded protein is CASSQDISSYNEQFF.

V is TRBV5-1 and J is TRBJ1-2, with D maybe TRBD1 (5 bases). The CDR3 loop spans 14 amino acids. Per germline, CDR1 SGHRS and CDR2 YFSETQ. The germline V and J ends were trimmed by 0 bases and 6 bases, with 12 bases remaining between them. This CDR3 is CASSLVLQGDGYTF. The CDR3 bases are TGCGCCAGCAGCTTGGTGCTCCAGGGCGATGGCTACACCTTC.

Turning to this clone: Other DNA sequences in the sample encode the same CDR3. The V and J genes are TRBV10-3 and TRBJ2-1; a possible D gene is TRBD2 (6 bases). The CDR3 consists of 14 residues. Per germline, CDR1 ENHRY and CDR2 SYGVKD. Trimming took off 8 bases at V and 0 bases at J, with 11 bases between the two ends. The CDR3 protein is CAIGRGSSYNEQFF. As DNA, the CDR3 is TGTGCCATCGGCCGGGGGAGCTCCTACAATGAGCAGTTCTTC.

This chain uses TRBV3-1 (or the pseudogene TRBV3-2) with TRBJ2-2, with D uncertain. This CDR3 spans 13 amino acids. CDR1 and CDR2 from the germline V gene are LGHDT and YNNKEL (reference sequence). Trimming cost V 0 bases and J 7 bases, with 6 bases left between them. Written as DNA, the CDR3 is TGTGCCAGCAGCCAAGACCACAGCGGGGAGCTGTTTTTT. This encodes CASSQDHSGELFF.

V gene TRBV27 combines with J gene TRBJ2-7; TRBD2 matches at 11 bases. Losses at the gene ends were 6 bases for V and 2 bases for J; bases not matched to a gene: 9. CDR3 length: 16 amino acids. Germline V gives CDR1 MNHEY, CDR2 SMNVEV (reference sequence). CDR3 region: CASSLRGSGGAYEQYF. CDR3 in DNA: TGTGCCAGCAGCCTCCGGGGTAGCGGGGGGGCCTACGAGCAGTACTTC.

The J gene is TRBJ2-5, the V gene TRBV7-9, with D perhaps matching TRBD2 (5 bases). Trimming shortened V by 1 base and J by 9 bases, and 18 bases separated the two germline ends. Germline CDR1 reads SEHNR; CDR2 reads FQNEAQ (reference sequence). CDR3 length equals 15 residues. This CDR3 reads CASSLGETSLEAQYF. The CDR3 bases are TGTGCCAGCAGCTTAGGGGAAACTTCATTGGAGGCCCAGTACTTC.

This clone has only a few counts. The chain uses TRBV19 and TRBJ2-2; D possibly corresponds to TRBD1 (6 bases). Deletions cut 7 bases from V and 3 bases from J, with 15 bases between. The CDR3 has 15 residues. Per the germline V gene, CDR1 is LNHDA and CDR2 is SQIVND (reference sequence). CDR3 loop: CASTTSDRYTGELFF. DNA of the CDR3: TGTGCCAGTACTACATCGGACAGATACACCGGGGAGCTGTTTTTT.